This entry lists 26 T cell receptor beta chains sequenced from one sample in a study of blood T cell repertoires in COVID-19. Only in-frame clones appear in the TCRdb table, and some are missing; sequencing was by immunoSEQ multiplex PCR. The profile shows fewer than 250,000 clones, roughly 88% of them singletons. Source material: peripheral blood. Receptors originate from a woman aged 40 to 55 who had recovered from COVID-19.

This clone was picked up one time. The chain has TRBV11-1 and TRBJ2-1, with D hard to call. Germline V lookup: CDR1 SGHAT, CDR2 FQDESV (reference sequence). V lost 2 bases and J lost 3, with 11 bases in between. The CDR3 consists of 15 residues. The CDR3 sequence: CASSLSRPHYNEQFF. Written as DNA, the CDR3 is TGTGCCAGCAGCTTATCTAGGCCCCACTACAATGAGCAGTTCTTC.

The chain joins TRBV5-8 to TRBJ1-1, with D maybe TRBD1 (6 bases). Germline V gene data show CDR1 as SGHTS and CDR2 as YDEGEE. This CDR3 region has 14 residues. Trimming stripped 4 bases from V and 5 bases from J, with 15 bases between. The DNA for the CDR3 is TGTGCCAGCAGCGGGAGGGTCAGGGGAACTGAAGCTTTCTTT. Its protein is CASSGRVRGTEAFF.

The gene calls are TRBV9 and TRBJ2-3; D is possibly TRBD2 (6 bases). Germline V gene lookup returns CDR1 SGDLS and CDR2 YYNGEE. The CDR3 totals 15 residues. Trimming stripped 1 base from V and 0 bases from J, with 9 bases between. The CDR3: CASSVSSGSTDTQYF. The DNA of the CDR3 is TGTGCCAGCAGCGTAAGTAGCGGAAGCACAGATACGCAGTATTTT.

The chain uses TRBV28 and TRBJ1-1; TRBD1 matches 8 bases. CDR1 and CDR2 from the germline V gene are MDHEN and SYDVKM. After removal of 6 bases from V and 1 base from J, the junction contained 13 bases not matched to a gene. The CDR3 loop spans 17 amino acids. The CDR3 reads CASSLPRAGGGNTEAFF. The CDR3 DNA follows: TGTGCCAGCAGCCTTCCACGGGCAGGGGGCGGGAACACTGAAGCTTTCTTT.

This CDR3 reads CASSLSKRATGELFF. The DNA of the CDR3 is TGTGCCAGCAGTTTATCGAAGCGGGCTACCGGGGAGCTGTTTTTT. The chain uses TRBV27 and TRBJ2-2; weak D call: TRBD2 (6 bases). CDR3 length: 15 residues. Trimming removed 0 bases at V and 5 bases at J, with 10 bases between. Germline V CDR1 and CDR2: MNHEY, SMNVEV (reference sequence).

This clone was counted a single time. The V and J genes are TRBV9 and TRBJ1-2; D call uncertain. Trimming shortened V by 0 bases and J by 4 bases, and 13 bases separated the two germline ends. The CDR3 is 15 residues long. Looked up from germline, CDR1 is SGDLS and CDR2 is YYNGEE. The CDR3 reads CASSVVRRVGYGYTF. The CDR3, as DNA: TGTGCCAGCAGCGTAGTGCGACGGGTTGGCTATGGCTACACCTTC.

This chain uses TRBV7-9 with TRBJ1-1; tentatively, D is TRBD1 (5 bases). Germline V gene lookup returns CDR1 SEHNR and CDR2 FQNEAQ (reference sequence). Trimming stripped 3 bases from V and 8 bases from J, with 10 bases between. The length of the CDR3 is 12 residues. CDR3 DNA: TGTGCCAGCAGCTTCGGAGCAGGGGAAGCTTTCTTT. It codes for CASSFGAGEAFF.

The V call is TRBV29-1, the J call TRBJ2-4; D gene ambiguous. CDR1 is SQVTM and CDR2 is ANQGSEA in the germline V gene. With 4 bases removed from V and 5 bases from J, the gap between germline ends came to 15 bases. CDR3 length: 14 residues. Written as DNA, the CDR3 is TGCAGCGTTGGAGATGACATTTCCCAAAACATTCAGTACTTC. As protein: CSVGDDISQNIQYF.

This chain uses TRBV2 with TRBJ2-2, with 13 positions matching TRBD2. CDR3 size: 18 residues. Looked up from germline, CDR1 is SNHLY and CDR2 is FYNNEI. The J segment lost 1 base and the V segment lost 2 bases, leaving 4 bases of the junction unmatched. As DNA, the CDR3 is TGTGCCAGCAGTGAAAGAGGGACTAGCGGGGTGAACACCGGGGAGCTGTTTTTT. It specifies CASSERGTSGVNTGELFF.

The rearrangement links TRBV3-1 (or the pseudogene TRBV3-2) to TRBJ1-4, with 8 bases that match TRBD1. CDR3 length: 16 residues. In germline, CDR1 is LGHDT, CDR2 YNNKEL (reference sequence). V lost 0 bases, J lost 8 bases, and 8 bases stayed unmatched. CDR3: CASSQDMTGDEEKLFF. As DNA, the CDR3 is TGTGCCAGCAGCCAAGATATGACAGGGGACGAAGAAAAACTGTTTTTT.

In the case of this clone: Other nucleotide sequences from this sample produce the same CDR3. The CDR3: CASSVTGNTEAFF. The CDR3 DNA reads TGTGCCAGCAGCGTAACAGGGAACACTGAAGCTTTCTTT. V is TRBV9 and J is TRBJ1-1; D may be TRBD1 (5 bases). This CDR3 has 13 amino acids. CDR1 is SGDLS and CDR2 is YYNGEE in the germline V gene. The V gene lost 1 base and the J gene lost 1 base, with 5 bases spanning the gap. Full variable domain (remainder filled in from reference TRBV9 and TRBJ1-1): DSGVTQTPKHLITATGQRVTLRCSPRSGDLSVYWYQQSLDQGLQFLIQYYNGEERAKGNILERFSAQQFPDLHSELNLSSLELGDSALYFCASSVTGNTEAFFGQGTRLTVV.

This rearrangement joins TRBV15 to TRBJ2-2; TRBD1 might be the D (5 bases). V was shortened by 0 bases and J by 6 bases, with 17 bases between the two germline ends. This CDR3 comprises 17 residues. Germline assignment: CDR1 LNHNV and CDR2 YYDKDF (reference sequence). CDR3 nucleotides: TGTGCCACCAGCAGAGAGAGGTCACAGGCCCCCGCCGGGGAGCTGTTTTTT. Its translation: CATSRERSQAPAGELFF.

This clone showed up just a few times. V and J are TRBV19 and TRBJ1-4, with TRBD1 identical over 8 bases. The CDR3 contains 14 residues. V lost 7 bases to trimming and J lost 3 bases; unmatched junction nucleotides: 4. CDR1 LNHDA and CDR2 SQIVND come from the germline V gene (reference sequence). The CDR3 spells CASIPTGANEKLFF. CDR3 coding DNA: TGTGCCAGTATACCGACAGGGGCTAATGAAAAACTGTTTTTT.

The chain is built from TRBV7-2 and TRBJ2-1; tentatively, D is TRBD2 (6 bases). V lost 2 bases to trimming and J lost 2 bases, with 10 bases between them. The CDR3 loop spans 15 amino acids. Germline values: CDR1 SGHTA, CDR2 FQGNSA. CDR3 sequence: CASSLRDWTYNEQFF. The CDR3 DNA reads as TGTGCCAGCAGCTTACGGGACTGGACCTACAATGAGCAGTTCTTC.

Comments on this clone: At one end the junction does not follow the germline gene, possibly because of a read error. V gene TRBV6-2 or TRBV6-3 combines with J gene TRBJ2-5; 14 positions agree with TRBD2. CDR1 and CDR2 (germline): MNHEY, SVGEGT. The CDR3 runs 14 residues. The CDR3 loop is CASTPGLAGEAQYF. CDR3 bases: TGTGCCAGCACCCCGGGACTAGCGGGAGAGGCCCAGTACTTC.

This clone was picked up a small number of times. The chain combines TRBV6-4 with TRBJ2-5; 10 nucleotides line up with TRBD2. V shed 3 bases and J 1 base; nucleotides not matched to a gene: 2. CDR3 size: 15 residues. Germline CDR1 is MRHNA and CDR2 is SNTAGT. The CDR3 nucleotides are TGTGCCAGCAGTGAGGTAGCGGGGGGCCAAGAGACCCAGTACTTC. It specifies CASSEVAGGQETQYF.

This chain uses TRBV2 with TRBJ2-7; 8 bases map to TRBD1. CDR3 size: 15 residues. CDR1 is SNHLY, CDR2 FYNNEI, per germline. V lost 0 bases, J lost 3 bases, and 4 bases stayed unmatched. The CDR3 DNA sequence: TGTGCCAGCAGTGAAGCGACAGGGGCGGTCTACGAGCAGTACTTC. This encodes CASSEATGAVYEQYF.

The chain joins TRBV28 to TRBJ2-7; 9 bases match TRBD2. This CDR3 spans 15 amino acids. Losses at the gene ends were 5 bases for V and 3 bases for J; bases not matched to a gene: 8. Germline CDR1 is MDHEN and CDR2 is SYDVKM. CDR3 region: CASSTYPAGGYEQYF. Written as DNA, the CDR3 is TGTGCCAGCAGTACATATCCAGCGGGGGGCTACGAGCAGTACTTC.

The V gene is TRBV27, the J gene TRBJ2-5; D possibly corresponds to TRBD2 (5 bases). Germline assignment: CDR1 MNHEY and CDR2 SMNVEV (reference sequence). The CDR3 runs 14 residues. Trimming cost V 5 bases and J 7 bases, with 17 bases left between them. The CDR3 loop reads CASSPYAGALTQYF. In DNA form, the CDR3 reads TGTGCCAGCAGTCCCTACGCGGGCGCTTTGACCCAGTACTTC.

This rearrangement joins TRBV28 to TRBJ2-7; tentatively, D is TRBD1 (6 bases). Deletions cut 5 bases from V and 3 bases from J, with 17 bases between. CDR1 is MDHEN, CDR2 SYDVKM, per germline. The CDR3 has 15 amino acids. The DNA for the CDR3 is TGTGCCAGCAGTGGTGCCGGGACACTTTTCTACGAGCAGTACTTC. Translation: CASSGAGTLFYEQYF.

This clone was counted once. This chain links TRBV7-8 with TRBJ1-1; possible D gene TRBD1, 5 bases. V was pared by 0 bases and J by 7 bases, with 9 bases between. The V gene's germline CDR1 is SGHVS and CDR2 FQNEAQ. The CDR3 extends over 13 amino acids. This CDR3 reads CASSLAEGLEAFF. DNA for the CDR3: TGTGCCAGCAGCTTAGCTGAGGGACTTGAAGCTTTCTTT.

This clone was seen only once. CDR3 protein: CASSQDERGVVRETQYF. CDR3 sequence (DNA): TGTGCCAGCAGCCAAGATGAACGGGGAGTAGTCCGGGAGACCCAGTACTTC. V and J are TRBV3-1 (or the pseudogene TRBV3-2) and TRBJ2-5; the D gene is possibly TRBD2 (5 bases). Looked up from germline, CDR1 is LGHDT and CDR2 is YNNKEL (reference sequence). V was clipped by 0 bases and J by 5 bases, with 19 bases between them. The CDR3 runs to 17 residues.

The V call is TRBV10-3, the J call TRBJ1-2; 12 bases map to TRBD1. CDR3 size: 18 residues. Germline loops: CDR1 ENHRY, CDR2 SYGVKD. J lost 6 bases, V lost 7 bases, and 18 bases had no gene match. In DNA, the CDR3 is TGTGCCATCACTATACGTCCGGGACAGGGGGCGGTTCACCATGGCTACACCTTC. Its translation is CAITIRPGQGAVHHGYTF.

V is TRBV2 and J is TRBJ1-1; 7 nucleotides match TRBD1. Germline CDR1 SNHLY, CDR2 FYNNEI. CDR3 length: 12 residues. Unmatched junction bases numbered 8, after V lost 6 bases and J lost 10 bases. CDR3 amino acids: CASRGQSVPAFF. CDR3 DNA: TGTGCCAGCAGGGGACAGAGTGTTCCAGCTTTCTTT.

This chain connects TRBV3-1 (or the pseudogene TRBV3-2) to TRBJ2-1, with TRBD2 identical over 16 bases. The V and J ends lost 4 bases and 6 bases, in that order; junction bases with no gene match: 12. Germline V gene data show CDR1 as LGHDT and CDR2 as YNNKEL (reference sequence). The CDR3 sequence is 19 residues long. CDR3 sequence (DNA): TGTGCCAGCAGCCGACGGGGACTAGCGGGAGGGCCAGCAGGCAATGAGCAGTTCTTC. Translating it yields CASSRRGLAGGPAGNEQFF.

Worth noting for this clone: Different DNA sequences within this sample yield the same CDR3. This rearrangement joins TRBV28 to TRBJ1-6; D remains ambiguous. The CDR3 has 12 residues. Germline lookup yields CDR1 MDHEN and CDR2 SYDVKM. V dropped 6 bases and J dropped 8 bases, with 8 bases sitting between them. CDR3 in DNA: TGTGCCAGCAGCCTGAGAGATTCACCCCTCCACTTT. This encodes CASSLRDSPLHF.